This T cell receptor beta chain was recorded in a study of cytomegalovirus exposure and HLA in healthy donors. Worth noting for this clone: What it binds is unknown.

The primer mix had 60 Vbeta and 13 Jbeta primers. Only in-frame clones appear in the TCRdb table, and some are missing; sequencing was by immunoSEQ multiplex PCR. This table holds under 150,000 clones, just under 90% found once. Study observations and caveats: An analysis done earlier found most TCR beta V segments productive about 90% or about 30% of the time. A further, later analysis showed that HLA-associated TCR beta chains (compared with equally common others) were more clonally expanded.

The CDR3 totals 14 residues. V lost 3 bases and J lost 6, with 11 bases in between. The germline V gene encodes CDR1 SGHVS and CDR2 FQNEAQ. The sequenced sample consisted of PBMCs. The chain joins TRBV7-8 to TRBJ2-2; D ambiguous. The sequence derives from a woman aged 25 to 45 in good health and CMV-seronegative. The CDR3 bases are TGTGCCAGCAGCTTGTCCGGGTTCGCCGGGGAGCTGTTTTTT. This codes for CASSLSGFAGELFF.